What follows are 28 T cell receptor beta chains derived from one specimen sequenced in a study of a mutant IDH1 vaccine in newly diagnosed glioma. The method was immunoSEQ multiplex PCR; TCRdb's version includes in-frame clones alone and lacks a portion of them. The sample has about 56,000 clones, around three quarters seen once. For these TCRs, the target antigens are not known. The time point denotes: week 47, end of study. Alongside topical imiquimod, each dose of vaccine comprised 300 ug of mutant IDH1 20-mer peptide. The specimen comprised PBMCs, sampled from a glioma patient whose treatment included an IDH1 peptide vaccine. The receptors stem from a man between 50 and 59 years old with glioma.

The rearrangement joins TRBV2 to TRBJ1-1; weak D call: TRBD1 (5 bases). V lost 4 bases to trimming and J lost 6 bases, with 9 bases between them. Germline V gene sequence: CDR1 SNHLY, CDR2 FYNNEI. The CDR3 length is 12 residues. CDR3 in amino acids: CASSVGTPEAFF. The CDR3 region has the DNA TGTGCCAGCAGTGTGGGGACCCCTGAAGCTTTCTTT.

The V gene is TRBV6-5, the J gene TRBJ1-5; the D is unclear. Per germline, CDR1 MNHEY and CDR2 SVGAGI. The V and J ends lost 6 bases and 2 bases respectively, with 8 bases between them. CDR3 length: 13 amino acids. CDR3 DNA sequence: TGTGCCAGCAGGGGGTTGGGCAATCAGCCCCAGCATTTT. This sequence encodes CASRGLGNQPQHF.

This chain links TRBV5-4 with TRBJ2-2; D is unclear. The CDR3 contains 14 residues. V was cut by 4 bases and J by 4 bases, with 11 bases left in between. CDR1 is SGHNT and CDR2 is YYREEE in the germline V gene (reference sequence). Here the CDR3 reads CASSPPGSTGELFF. CDR3 in DNA: TGTGCCAGCAGCCCCCCGGGCTCCACCGGGGAGCTGTTTTTT. Variable domain in full (rest from reference TRBV5-4 and TRBJ2-2): ETGVTQSPTHLIKTRGQQVTLRCSSQSGHNTVSWYQQALGQGPQFIFQYYREEENGRGNFPPRFSGLQFPNYSSELNVNALELDDSALYLCASSPPGSTGELFFGEGSRLTVL.

The chain carries TRBV4-1 and TRBJ2-5, with D unresolved. With 4 bases removed from V and 3 bases from J, the gap between germline ends came to 9 bases. The CDR3 is made up of 13 amino acids. Germline CDR1 and CDR2: MGHRA and YSYEKL. The CDR3 DNA follows: TGCGCCAGCAGCCCGGGTTTCGAAGAGACCCAGTACTTC. Translation: CASSPGFEETQYF.

The chain uses TRBV2 and TRBJ2-4; D might be TRBD2 (7 bases). The CDR3 runs 14 residues. The V end lost 8 bases, the J end lost 6 bases, and 17 bases lay between the germline ends. The germline gives CDR1 SNHLY, CDR2 FYNNEI. The DNA for the CDR3 is TGTGCCAGCGCGAAGGGGGGGGTTTCAAACATTCAGTACTTC. This gives the protein CASAKGGVSNIQYF.

The chain employs TRBV5-5 and TRBJ1-5; D is undetermined. Trimming left V 4 bases short and J 6 bases short, with 14 bases between. The germline V gene has CDR1 SGHKS and CDR2 YYEKEE (reference sequence). The CDR3 is 14 residues long. The DNA for the CDR3 is TGTGCCAGCAGCCTGGACCGACCTGGTCAGCCCCAGCATTTT. Its translation: CASSLDRPGQPQHF.

The genes are TRBV6-1 and TRBJ1-3; D not resolved. CDR1 MNHNS and CDR2 SASEGT come from the germline V gene. Trimming cost V 5 bases and J 2 bases, with 13 bases left between them. The CDR3 is 15 residues long. CDR3 coding DNA: TGTGCCAGCAGTCCCCTTTGGGAGGCTGGAAACACCATATATTTT. It yields the protein CASSPLWEAGNTIYF.

The V and J genes are TRBV5-1 and TRBJ2-7, with TRBD1 as a possible D gene (6 bases). Between the trimmed V and J ends, which lost 4 bases and 2 bases, there was a span of 13 bases. The CDR3 has 14 residues. CDR1 is SGHRS and CDR2 is YFSETQ in the germline V gene. CDR3 residues: CASSPGQITYEQYF. The CDR3 nucleotides are TGCGCCAGCAGCCCCGGACAGATCACCTACGAGCAGTACTTC.

The CDR3 loop reads CASSVSSGLSGSPLHF. DNA for the CDR3: TGTGCCAGCAGCGTAAGTTCAGGGCTCTCGGGTTCACCCCTCCACTTT. This chain links TRBV9 with TRBJ1-6; D may be TRBD1 (5 bases). Trimming stripped 1 base from V and 9 bases from J, with 17 bases between. The CDR3 is 16 amino acids. Germline V lookup: CDR1 SGDLS, CDR2 YYNGEE. The full variable domain, rest sourced from reference TRBV9 and TRBJ1-6, is DSGVTQTPKHLITATGQRVTLRCSPRSGDLSVYWYQQSLDQGLQFLIQYYNGEERAKGNILERFSAQQFPDLHSELNLSSLELGDSALYFCASSVSSGLSGSPLHFGNGTRLTVT.

The gene calls are TRBV19 and TRBJ2-7; D may be TRBD1 (6 bases). Germline assignment: CDR1 LNHDA and CDR2 SQIVND (reference sequence). The CDR3 is 14 amino acids. The V end was cut by 5 bases, the J end by 0 bases, with 11 bases between. The CDR3 here is CASSRQGSSYEQYF. As DNA, the CDR3 is TGTGCCAGTAGTCGCCAGGGGTCCTCCTACGAGCAGTACTTC.

V gene TRBV7-2 combines with J gene TRBJ1-6; TRBD1 might be the D (5 bases). Germline loops: CDR1 SGHTA, CDR2 FQGNSA. The ends were cut back, 5 bases at V and 8 bases at J, with 13 bases in the middle. The CDR3 spans 14 residues. This chain's CDR3 is CASSARDAHSPLHF. CDR3 nucleotide sequence: TGTGCCAGCAGCGCCCGGGACGCCCATTCACCCCTCCACTTT.

The V and J genes are TRBV19 and TRBJ1-1; D may be TRBD1 (6 bases). The V end lost 3 bases, the J end lost 6 bases, and 17 bases lay between the germline ends. The CDR3 spans 15 residues. Germline-derived CDR1 and CDR2 are LNHDA and SQIVND (reference sequence). CDR3 protein: CASSISPGTRAEAFF. The CDR3 DNA is TGTGCCAGTAGTATTTCCCCAGGGACAAGGGCTGAAGCTTTCTTT.

This chain uses TRBV6-5 with TRBJ2-5, with a tentative D call TRBD2 (5 bases). The ends were cut back, 2 bases at V and 2 bases at J, with 6 bases in the middle. Germline CDR1 reads MNHEY; CDR2 reads SVGAGI. CDR3 length equals 13 residues. CDR3 in DNA: TGTGCCAGCAGTTACCAGCGGCAAGAGACCCAGTACTTC. Protein sequence: CASSYQRQETQYF.

This clone appeared a single time. The chain employs TRBV29-1 and TRBJ2-5, with a weak D call TRBD2 (5 bases). The J call could be wrong; TRBJ2-7 is a better fit for the DNA end. CDR3 size: 10 residues. The V gene's germline CDR1 is SQVTM and CDR2 ANQGSEA. CDR3 loop: CSVGDYEQYF. In DNA form, the CDR3 reads TGCAGCGTGGGAGACTACGAGCAGTACTTC.

The genes are TRBV7-9 and TRBJ1-1, with D unclear. Germline-derived CDR1 and CDR2 are SEHNR and FQNEAQ (reference sequence). Trimming pared 4 bases from V and 5 bases from J, leaving 11 bases between. The CDR3 contains 13 residues. CDR3 sequence reads: CASSSLNRTEAFF. CDR3 DNA: TGTGCCAGCAGCTCTTTGAACCGAACTGAAGCTTTCTTT.

The chain recombines TRBV15 with TRBJ1-1; D is unclear. This CDR3 comprises 15 residues. Germline V CDR1 and CDR2: LNHNV, YYDKDF (reference sequence). V was shortened by 5 bases and J by 5 bases, with 18 bases between the two germline ends. CDR3 sequence: CATSFSLIEGTEAFF. The CDR3 coding sequence is TGTGCCACCAGCTTCTCCTTAATCGAAGGGACTGAAGCTTTCTTT.

The J gene is TRBJ2-7, the V gene TRBV7-9; a possible D gene is TRBD1 (6 bases). The CDR3 extends over 16 amino acids. The V end was cut by 2 bases, the J end by 3 bases, with 17 bases between. The germline V gene encodes CDR1 SEHNR and CDR2 FQNEAQ (reference sequence). In nucleotides, the CDR3 is TGTGCCAGCAGCTTACGTTCTGGGGGCGGTTTCTACGAGCAGTACTTC. It encodes CASSLRSGGGFYEQYF.

The CDR3: CASKGGGAGEQYF. The CDR3 DNA is TGTGCCAGCAAGGGAGGGGGGGCAGGCGAGCAGTACTTC. This sequence joins TRBV2 and TRBJ2-7; possible D gene TRBD2, 7 bases. V gave up 7 bases and J gave up 6 bases, with 16 bases separating them. Germline CDR1 SNHLY, CDR2 FYNNEI. This CDR3 is built from 13 residues.

This clone was found a few times. V and J are TRBV19 and TRBJ2-2; TRBD1 is a possible D gene (6 bases). The germline V gene encodes CDR1 LNHDA and CDR2 SQIVND (reference sequence). V lost 10 bases and J lost 3, with 15 bases in between. This CDR3 has 14 amino acids. CDR3 residues: CATAYPGDTGELFF. CDR3 nucleotides: TGTGCCACCGCTTATCCAGGGGACACCGGGGAGCTGTTTTTT.

The chain employs TRBV4-1 and TRBJ1-6; D gene ambiguous. CDR1 is MGHRA, CDR2 YSYEKL, per germline. The CDR3 totals 11 residues. V lost 4 bases and J 13 bases, leaving 8 bases between the germline ends. CDR3 nucleotides: TGCGCCAGCAGCCGCCAAGGGCCCCTCCACTTT. This encodes CASSRQGPLHF.

This clone has more than one count but fewer than ten. The rearrangement uses TRBV27 and TRBJ1-1, with 7 nucleotides matching TRBD1. With V trimmed by 8 bases and J by 2 bases, 14 bases remained unmatched. Germline CDR1 is MNHEY and CDR2 is SMNVEV (reference sequence). The CDR3 totals 16 residues. This CDR3 reads CASSSPRQGLNTEAFF. The DNA for the CDR3 is TGTGCCAGCTCCTCCCCCCGACAGGGATTAAACACTGAAGCTTTCTTT.

This clone was observed a single time. This sequence joins TRBV18 and TRBJ1-2; D is unclear. CDR1 and CDR2 from the germline V gene are KGHSH and LQKENI. The CDR3 length is 12 residues. With 5 bases removed from V and 4 bases from J, the gap between germline ends came to 8 bases. For the CDR3, the DNA is TGTGCCAGCTCATCAAAGAGCTATGGCTACACCTTC. It specifies CASSSKSYGYTF.

This chain joins TRBV9 and TRBJ1-1, with D unresolved. Germline V gene sequence: CDR1 SGDLS, CDR2 YYNGEE. This CDR3 has 14 amino acids. With 0 bases removed from V and 3 bases from J, the gap between germline ends came to 9 bases. The DNA of the CDR3 is TGTGCCAGCAGCGTAGAGGGCCGCCACACTGAAGCTTTCTTT. It encodes CASSVEGRHTEAFF.

The V gene is TRBV7-9, the J gene TRBJ1-1, with 7 nucleotides matching TRBD1. The CDR3 has 17 residues. Germline CDR1 SEHNR, CDR2 FQNEAQ (reference sequence). V lost 5 bases and J lost 0; bases outside the gene matches: 12. The CDR3 sequence is CASSPSRGGNLNTEAFF. Here the CDR3 DNA reads TGTGCCAGCAGCCCCAGCAGGGGGGGAAACCTGAACACTGAAGCTTTCTTT.

This clone was seen once. V is TRBV9 and J is TRBJ1-1, with a tentative D call TRBD1 (5 bases). This CDR3 region has 13 residues. Trimming took off 3 bases at V and 1 base at J, with 7 bases between the two ends. The germline gives CDR1 SGDLS, CDR2 YYNGEE. CDR3 sequence: CASSATGNTEAFF. The CDR3 coding sequence is TGTGCCAGCAGCGCAACAGGGAACACTGAAGCTTTCTTT.

The CDR3 DNA sequence: TGTGCCAGCAGTTACCTCGTGGACGGGGGGGAAGAGACCCAGTACTTC. It encodes CASSYLVDGGEETQYF. V is TRBV6-6 and J is TRBJ2-5, with 8 positions matching TRBD2. Looked up from germline, CDR1 is MNHNY and CDR2 is SVGAGI (reference sequence). The CDR3 length is 16 residues. V was pared by 2 bases and J by 3 bases, with 8 bases of the junction left unmatched.

CDR3 nucleotides: TGCGCCAGCAGCTTGGGACTAGCGGTCACCGGGGAGCTGTTTTTT. Residues: CASSLGLAVTGELFF. The rearrangement links TRBV4-1 to TRBJ2-2, with TRBD2 identical over 11 bases. V gave up 5 bases and J gave up 4 bases; unmatched junction bases: 3. This CDR3 spans 15 amino acids. The germline V gene has CDR1 MGHRA and CDR2 YSYEKL.

A single count supports this clone. The chain is built from TRBV5-4 and TRBJ2-1; perhaps TRBD2 as D (6 bases). Trimming cost V 0 bases and J 2 bases, with 9 bases left between them. The CDR3 contains 15 residues. CDR1 is SGHNT, CDR2 YYREEE, per germline (reference sequence). The CDR3 loop reads CASSLGGGPYNEQFF. In DNA form, the CDR3 reads TGTGCCAGCAGCTTGGGGGGAGGCCCCTACAATGAGCAGTTCTTC.